Listed here are 27 T cell receptor beta chains from one sample, sequenced in a study of post-analysis software for immune sequencing data (dated by TCRdb to 2015 to 2017). Receptor amplification or capture employed PCR. These reads were obtained on an Illumina HiSeq 2500. To reduce PCR and sequencing biases, unique molecular identifiers were built into the TCR beta cDNA libraries. Using fastp trimming at Q25 and MiXCR clonotype assembly, TCRdb reanalyzed the public sequencing data and kept in-frame beta chains. Each entry is one CDR3 protein sequence, shown with its most common DNA and genes. Present in this sample are about 770,000 distinct CDR3 sequences, around 42% of which were seen just once. Clones ranked in the top ten supply roughly 4.9% of the sample. Beyond this particular receptor, the publication reports: A few TRBV segments, including TRBV5-6, TRBV5-1 and TRBV20-1, were significantly more frequent in patients than controls.

No antigen is known for these receptors. The sample consisted of blood. The origin of the receptors is a girl aged 10 to 17 with multiple sclerosis.

This clonotype was counted between two and nine times. The chain has TRBV29-1 and TRBJ2-5; D possibly matches TRBD1 or TRBD2 (5 bases each). Per germline, CDR1 SQVTM and CDR2 ANQGSEA. Trimming removed 1 base at V and 4 bases at J, with 16 bases between. The CDR3 extends over 15 amino acids. CDR3 protein: CSVEARGGGGETQYF. The CDR3 coding sequence is TGCAGCGTTGAAGCTAGGGGTGGAGGAGGAGAGACCCAGTACTTC.

V and J are TRBV3-1 and TRBJ2-3; 7 bases are a match to TRBD2. The germline gives CDR1 LGHDT, CDR2 YNNKEL (reference sequence). The CDR3 runs to 15 residues. The ends lost 3 bases at V and 3 bases at J; junction bases unmatched: 6. The CDR3 sequence: CASSHREDRTDTQYF. CDR3 in DNA: TGTGCCAGCAGCCATCGGGAGGATAGGACAGATACGCAGTATTTT.

In this sample, this clonotype turned up a few times. The CDR3 is CSVRPTNTGELFF. The CDR3 DNA follows: TGCAGCGTTCGTCCTACAAACACCGGGGAGCTGTTTTTT. The V call is TRBV29-1, the J call TRBJ2-2; D unclear. The ends were cut back, 5 bases at V and 2 bases at J, with 9 bases in the middle. The CDR3 is made up of 13 amino acids. CDR1 and CDR2 from the germline V gene are SQVTM and ANQGSEA.

The chain combines TRBV20-1 with TRBJ2-1; no firm D call. Trimming pared 6 bases from V and 2 bases from J, leaving 17 bases between. This CDR3 is built from 15 residues. Germline V lookup: CDR1 DFQATT, CDR2 SNEGSKA (reference sequence). This CDR3 reads CSAGKAGPTYNEQFF. CDR3 nucleotide sequence: TGCAGTGCGGGAAAGGCTGGTCCAACCTACAATGAGCAGTTCTTC.

This chain uses TRBV12-3 or TRBV12-4 with TRBJ1-2; D gene ambiguous. The CDR3 covers 13 residues. V lost 6 bases and J 4 bases, leaving 12 bases between the germline ends. The CDR3 DNA reads as TGTGCCAGCAGCGCCGCGGACCTCTATGGCTACACCTTC. Translation gives CASSAADLYGYTF.

The table lists this clonotype with a few counts. This chain joins TRBV20-1 and TRBJ2-1; tentatively, D is TRBD2 (5 bases). The CDR3 loop spans 12 amino acids. The germline CDR1 and CDR2 sequences are DFQATT and SNEGSKA (reference sequence). V gave up 6 bases and J gave up 6 bases, with 12 bases separating them. The CDR3 nucleotides read TGCAGTGCCCGGGGAGCCTTCAATGAGCAGTTCTTC. Its translation: CSARGAFNEQFF.

The rearrangement links TRBV27 to TRBJ2-3; D is perhaps TRBD1 or TRBD2 (5 bases each). CDR3 size: 14 residues. Germline assignment: CDR1 MNHEY and CDR2 SMNVEV (reference sequence). V was trimmed by 8 bases and J by 1 base, leaving 13 bases between them. The CDR3 sequence: CASGHLGGTDTQYF. CDR3 DNA sequence: TGTGCCAGCGGCCATCTGGGGGGCACAGATACGCAGTATTTT.

This clonotype has a handful of counts. This chain links TRBV11-2 with TRBJ2-2, with D possibly matching TRBD2 (5 bases). The CDR3 extends over 18 amino acids. Germline values: CDR1 SGHAT, CDR2 FQNNGV. With 4 bases removed from V and 3 bases from J, the gap between germline ends came to 21 bases. In DNA form, the CDR3 reads TGTGCCAGCAGCTCCGCACTAGAGCTGGTCTTGGACACCGGGGAGCTGTTTTTT. It translates to CASSSALELVLDTGELFF.

The table lists this clonotype with a few counts. The genes are TRBV13 and TRBJ1-1; TRBD1 matches 8 bases. In germline, CDR1 is PRHDT, CDR2 FYEKMQ (reference sequence). This CDR3 region has 15 residues. Trimming cost V 2 bases and J 7 bases; bases outside gene matches: 9. In nucleotides, the CDR3 is TGTGCCAGCAGCTTATTTTTACAGGGGGTTGTTGAAGCTTTCTTT. Translated: CASSLFLQGVVEAFF.

V is TRBV6-1 and J is TRBJ2-7, with D perhaps TRBD1 (7 bases). Trimming took 3 bases from V and 4 from J, leaving 16 bases between them. The CDR3 spans 15 residues. CDR1 and CDR2 from the germline V gene are MNHNS and SASEGT. Here the CDR3 DNA reads TGTGCCAGCAGTGAGGAGGGGGACAGTCGGTACGAGCAGTACTTC. It encodes CASSEEGDSRYEQYF.

The chain links TRBV12-3 or TRBV12-4 to TRBJ1-6, with 8 bases aligning to TRBD1. The V segment lost 4 bases and the J segment 10 bases; nucleotides outside the gene matches: 6. The CDR3 is made up of 14 amino acids. The CDR3 loop is CASSSPGGRSPLHF. The CDR3 nucleotides read TGTGCCAGCAGTTCCCCAGGGGGCCGATCACCCCTCCACTTT.

CDR3 coding DNA: TGCGCCAGCAGCCAAGACCCCGCAGAGGGGGCTTTCTTT. It specifies CASSQDPAEGAFF. The rearrangement uses TRBV4-1 and TRBJ1-1, with D maybe TRBD1 (5 bases). The CDR3 spans 13 residues. The germline CDR1 and CDR2 sequences are MGHRA and YSYEKL. V lost 0 bases and J 11 bases, leaving 13 bases between the germline ends.

The V gene is TRBV6-6, the J gene TRBJ1-2; D not certain. V gave up 6 bases and J gave up 8 bases, with 19 bases separating them. Germline V gene data show CDR1 as MNHNY and CDR2 as SVGAGI (reference sequence). This CDR3 is built from 14 residues. Here the CDR3 DNA reads TGTGCCAGCAGCTCACCCGGCTTGTTGGGAGGCTACACCTTC. It codes for CASSSPGLLGGYTF.

V and J are TRBV12-3 or TRBV12-4 and TRBJ2-5, with 8 bases matching TRBD2. CDR3 length: 15 amino acids. V shed 3 bases, J shed 2 bases, and the junction held 5 bases outside the gene matches. Written as DNA, the CDR3 is TGTGCCAGCAGTTTGGGGACTAGGGAACAAGAGACCCAGTACTTC. As protein: CASSLGTREQETQYF.

This clonotype has a handful of counts. The rearrangement joins TRBV6-6 to TRBJ1-2; TRBD1 is a possible D gene (5 bases). V was clipped by 8 bases and J by 4 bases, with 26 bases between them. The germline V gene has CDR1 MNHNY and CDR2 SVGAGI (reference sequence). The length of the CDR3 is 17 residues. CDR3 coding DNA: TGTGCCAGCCTAGGGGAAAAGACAGCTCCACCAACCTATGGCTACACCTTC. Amino acids: CASLGEKTAPPTYGYTF.

This clonotype was picked up one time. CDR3 residues: CASSTSPSGSRETQYF. Written as DNA, the CDR3 is TGTGCCAGCAGTACCAGCCCTAGCGGATCACGGGAGACCCAGTACTTC. The gene calls are TRBV12-3 or TRBV12-4 and TRBJ2-5, with 7 positions matching TRBD2. CDR3 size: 16 residues. With 5 bases clipped from V and 5 bases from J, the junction kept 14 bases outside the gene matches.

The rearrangement joins TRBV29-1 to TRBJ2-3, with D tentatively TRBD1 (6 bases). The length of the CDR3 is 14 residues. V was clipped by 3 bases and J by 3 bases, with 13 bases between them. Germline V gene sequence: CDR1 SQVTM, CDR2 ANQGSEA. The CDR3, as DNA: TGCAGCGTTGACTCGCAAAGGGGGACAGATACGCAGTATTTT. Residues: CSVDSQRGTDTQYF.

The rearrangement links TRBV11-2 to TRBJ2-7; tentatively, D is TRBD1 (6 bases). The J call may be wrong; the DNA end is better matched by TRBJ2-5. This CDR3 is 12 amino acids long. The germline V gene has CDR1 SGHAT and CDR2 FQNNGV. The CDR3 spells CASSLTGLTQYF. For the CDR3, the DNA is TGTGCCAGCAGCTTGACAGGTTTGACCCAGTACTTC.

The rearrangement links TRBV9 to TRBJ2-3; D is uncertain. Trimming stripped 0 bases from V and 6 bases from J, with 8 bases between. In germline, CDR1 is SGDLS, CDR2 YYNGEE. This CDR3 comprises 13 residues. CDR3 region: CASSVGPDDTQYF. CDR3 bases: TGTGCCAGCAGCGTAGGCCCCGACGATACGCAGTATTTT.

The rearrangement uses TRBV2 and TRBJ2-4; 10 nucleotides agree with TRBD1. The J call could be wrong; TRBJ2-7 is a better fit for the DNA end. The CDR3 runs to 15 residues. Germline CDR1 is SNHLY and CDR2 is FYNNEI. CDR3 nucleotides: TGTGCCAGCAGTGAAAGGACAGGGGGGTCCTACGAGCAGTACTTC. This translates into CASSERTGGSYEQYF.

This chain joins TRBV20-1 and TRBJ2-7; 8 bases align to TRBD2. J was trimmed by 3 bases and V by 0 bases; bases with no gene match: 7. Per germline, CDR1 DFQATT and CDR2 SNEGSKA (reference sequence). CDR3 size: 15 residues. The CDR3 coding sequence is TGCAGTGCTAGAGATCGCGGGACTAGTGGCTACGAGCAGTACTTC. It translates to CSARDRGTSGYEQYF.

The rearrangement links TRBV12-3 or TRBV12-4 to TRBJ2-1; 10 bases align to TRBD1. With V trimmed by 1 base and J by 8 bases, 8 bases remained unmatched. CDR3 length: 16 residues. The CDR3 sequence: CASSLVIGTGDHEQFF. The CDR3 DNA follows: TGTGCCAGCAGTTTAGTAATCGGGACAGGGGACCATGAGCAGTTCTTC.

This clonotype came up a few times. The chain joins TRBV20-1 to TRBJ2-5; 9 bases agree with TRBD1. The germline V gene has CDR1 DFQATT and CDR2 SNEGSKA (reference sequence). The V segment lost 6 bases and the J segment 4 bases; nucleotides outside the gene matches: 9. This CDR3 comprises 14 residues. The CDR3 region is CSARDRAGIETQYF. The DNA for the CDR3 is TGCAGTGCCAGGGACAGGGCGGGTATAGAGACCCAGTACTTC.

The chain links TRBV7-8 to TRBJ1-4; D perhaps matches TRBD1 (5 bases). This CDR3 region has 14 residues. The V end lost 5 bases, the J end lost 6 bases, and 13 bases lay between the germline ends. CDR1 is SGHVS and CDR2 is FQNEAQ in the germline V gene. CDR3 amino acids: CASSPDSAHEKLFF. The CDR3 DNA follows: TGTGCCAGCAGCCCCGACAGCGCCCATGAAAAACTGTTTTTT.

On this clonotype: A read error may account for a junction end that differs from germline. This sequence joins TRBV7-9 and TRBJ2-1, with D perhaps matching TRBD2 (6 bases). The CDR3 is made up of 15 amino acids. CDR1 and CDR2 from the germline V gene are SEHNR and FQNEAQ (reference sequence). The CDR3 coding sequence is TGTGCCAGCAGCCCCAGGGACTCACACTACGATGAGCAGTTCTTC. This encodes CASSPRDSHYDEQFF.

The gene calls are TRBV20-1 and TRBJ1-2, with no clear D. Germline assignment: CDR1 DFQATT and CDR2 SNEGSKA (reference sequence). The CDR3 has 13 residues. The germline V and J ends were trimmed by 3 bases and 5 bases, with 13 bases remaining between them. The CDR3 coding sequence is TGCAGTGCTAGGGGAGGACTTGGGTATGGCTACACCTTC. This sequence encodes CSARGGLGYGYTF.

This clonotype has more than one count but fewer than ten. The chain has TRBV27 and TRBJ2-7; either TRBD1 or TRBD2 may supply D (5 bases each). V lost 3 bases to trimming and J lost 6 bases, with 15 bases between them. CDR1 MNHEY and CDR2 SMNVEV come from the germline V gene (reference sequence). The CDR3 is 14 residues long. CDR3 protein: CASSFGLARGEQYF. The DNA of the CDR3 is TGTGCCAGCAGTTTTGGCCTAGCAAGGGGCGAGCAGTACTTC.